The 20 T cell receptor beta chains given below trace back to one sample, sequenced in a study of blood T cell repertoires in COVID-19. Method: immunoSEQ multiplex PCR; TCRdb's copy keeps in-frame clones and lacks some. The sample lists about 140,000 clones; 76% were seen once. Specimen: peripheral blood. The receptors derive from a woman of 80 years or more with active or convalescent COVID-19.

V gene TRBV5-1 combines with J gene TRBJ1-5; tentatively, D is TRBD1 (5 bases). This CDR3 region has 15 residues. Trimming pared 4 bases from V and 3 bases from J, leaving 14 bases between. The V gene's germline CDR1 is SGHRS and CDR2 YFSETQ. For the CDR3, the DNA is TGCGCCAGCAGCATCGGGGGAGGTGACAATCAGCCCCAGCATTTT. The encoded protein is CASSIGGGDNQPQHF.

J is TRBJ1-6 and V is TRBV14; TRBD1 is a possible D gene (6 bases). The CDR3 is made up of 16 amino acids. From germline, CDR1 is SGHDN and CDR2 FVKESK. Trimming took off 4 bases at V and 3 bases at J, with 13 bases between the two ends. In nucleotides, the CDR3 is TGTGCCAGCAGCCGGTACGGACAGAGCTATAATTCACCCCTCCACTTT. It yields the protein CASSRYGQSYNSPLHF.

This chain links TRBV9 with TRBJ1-1; TRBD1 matches at 7 bases. V lost 4 bases, J lost 0 bases, and 3 bases stayed unmatched. CDR3 length equals 14 residues. From germline, CDR1 is SGDLS and CDR2 YYNGEE. The CDR3 here is CASSQQGLNTEAFF. The CDR3 DNA follows: TGTGCCAGCAGCCAACAGGGGTTGAACACTGAAGCTTTCTTT.

This clone occurred a few times. This chain links TRBV18 with TRBJ1-2; 10 nucleotides agree with TRBD1. V lost 1 base to trimming and J lost 6 bases; unmatched junction nucleotides: 8. CDR3 length: 16 residues. Germline V gene lookup returns CDR1 KGHSH and CDR2 LQKENI. For the CDR3, the DNA is TGTGCCAGCTCACCACTTTCGGGACAGGGGATTCATGGCTACACCTTC. As protein: CASSPLSGQGIHGYTF.

This chain joins TRBV4-1 and TRBJ2-7, with unresolved D. Germline V gene lookup returns CDR1 MGHRA and CDR2 YSYEKL. This CDR3 is 15 amino acids long. With 1 base removed from V and 3 bases from J, the gap between germline ends came to 13 bases. This CDR3 reads CASSQVSQALYEQYF. In DNA form, the CDR3 reads TGCGCCAGCAGCCAAGTGTCCCAAGCCCTCTACGAGCAGTACTTC.

CDR3 amino acids: CATSRDRNPTGTVEGEKLFF. The CDR3 DNA sequence: TGTGCCACCAGCAGAGACCGAAACCCGACAGGGACGGTAGAGGGTGAAAAACTGTTTTTT. V is TRBV15 and J is TRBJ1-4; 7 bases agree with TRBD1. The trim removed 0 bases at V and 7 bases at J, leaving 20 bases unmatched. The CDR3 spans 20 residues. From germline, CDR1 is LNHNV and CDR2 YYDKDF (reference sequence).

This clone has just a few counts. The gene calls are TRBV19 and TRBJ2-1; 11 positions agree with TRBD2. The V segment lost 3 bases and the J segment 11 bases; nucleotides outside the gene matches: 9. Germline assignment: CDR1 LNHDA and CDR2 SQIVND (reference sequence). This CDR3 comprises 15 residues. The chain's CDR3 is CASSIDLAGGQKQFF. The CDR3 DNA reads as TGTGCCAGTAGTATTGATCTAGCGGGGGGCCAAAAGCAGTTCTTC.

The chain is built from TRBV29-1 and TRBJ2-3, with 10 bases that match TRBD1. V lost 5 bases, J lost 8 bases, and 7 bases stayed unmatched. Germline V gene sequence: CDR1 SQVTM, CDR2 ANQGSEA. The CDR3 spans 13 residues. The CDR3 is CSVRGQGLGTQYF. Written as DNA, the CDR3 is TGCAGCGTTAGGGGACAGGGGTTAGGTACGCAGTATTTT.

This chain connects TRBV29-1 to TRBJ2-1, with 9 bases identical to TRBD1. Trimming removed 6 bases from V and 8 bases from J; junction bases left unmatched: 5. Germline-derived CDR1 and CDR2 are SQVTM and ANQGSEA. CDR3 length: 12 residues. CDR3 DNA: TGCAGCGTAGCGGGACAGGGCCATGAGCAGTTCTTC. Protein sequence: CSVAGQGHEQFF.

This chain links TRBV5-1 with TRBJ2-1; 8 bases fit TRBD2. The CDR3 spans 16 residues. V shed 1 base, J shed 7 bases, and the junction held 10 bases outside the gene matches. Germline-derived CDR1 and CDR2 are SGHRS and YFSETQ. CDR3 amino acids: CASSLRSGGLQNEQFF. The CDR3 DNA reads TGCGCCAGCAGCTTGAGGAGCGGGGGCCTCCAAAATGAGCAGTTCTTC.

The chain uses TRBV7-2 and TRBJ1-1; a weak D match, TRBD1 (5 bases). Germline lookup yields CDR1 SGHTA and CDR2 FQGNSA. The CDR3 covers 16 residues. V shed 1 base and J shed 2 bases, with 14 bases lying between them. The DNA of the CDR3 is TGTGCCAGCAGCTTAGATGGCAGGGTCCCCAACACTGAAGCTTTCTTT. Protein product: CASSLDGRVPNTEAFF.

V is TRBV19 and J is TRBJ1-4; 7 positions agree with TRBD1. The CDR3 is 17 residues long. Germline CDR1 reads LNHDA; CDR2 reads SQIVND (reference sequence). J was trimmed by 4 bases and V by 4 bases; bases with no gene match: 12. For the CDR3, the DNA is TGTGCCAGTAGTACCGGGACAGAGGTGACTTTTAATGAAAAACTGTTTTTT. As protein: CASSTGTEVTFNEKLFF. The full variable domain, completed using reference TRBV19 and TRBJ1-4, is DGGITQSPKYLFRKEGQNVTLSCEQNLNHDAMYWYRQDPGQGLRLIYYSQIVNDFQKGDIAEGYSVSREKKESFPLTVTSAQKNPTAFYLCASSTGTEVTFNEKLFFGSGTQLSVL.

V usage is TRBV19 and J usage is TRBJ2-3; 9 bases are shared with TRBD2. Trimming removed 6 bases from V and 2 bases from J; junction bases left unmatched: 3. This CDR3 spans 14 amino acids. The germline V gene encodes CDR1 LNHDA and CDR2 SQIVND (reference sequence). The CDR3 is CASSPSGATDTQYF. CDR3 DNA: TGTGCCAGTAGCCCTAGCGGGGCCACAGATACGCAGTATTTT.

The chain joins TRBV5-5 to TRBJ1-4; TRBD1 matches 8 bases. With 0 bases clipped from V and 5 bases from J, the junction kept 9 bases outside the gene matches. The CDR3 sequence is 17 residues long. Germline assignment: CDR1 SGHKS and CDR2 YYEKEE (reference sequence). The CDR3 DNA reads as TGTGCCAGCAGCTTGGCCGGACAGGGAGCGCCAAATGAAAAACTGTTTTTT. Amino acid sequence: CASSLAGQGAPNEKLFF.

This clone was counted between two and nine times. The V and J genes are TRBV6-1 and TRBJ1-2; 7 positions match TRBD1. V lost 1 base and J lost 4; bases outside the gene matches: 3. CDR1 is MNHNS, CDR2 SASEGT, per germline. CDR3 length equals 14 residues. The CDR3 reads CASSEGTGLYGYTF. The CDR3 nucleotides read TGTGCCAGCAGTGAAGGGACAGGCCTCTATGGCTACACCTTC.

This clone was detected ten times or more. V usage is TRBV10-3 and J usage is TRBJ2-1; 8 bases are shared with TRBD1. The V gene's germline CDR1 is ENHRY and CDR2 SYGVKD. The CDR3 covers 14 residues. V shed 0 bases, J shed 6 bases, and the junction held 1 base outside the gene matches. The CDR3 is CAISESDRVNEQFF. CDR3 sequence (DNA): TGTGCCATCAGTGAGTCGGACAGGGTCAATGAGCAGTTCTTC.

The J gene is TRBJ1-2, the V gene TRBV28; weak D call: TRBD1 (6 bases). This CDR3 has 15 amino acids. Germline V gene lookup returns CDR1 MDHEN and CDR2 SYDVKM. Trimming shortened V by 5 bases and J by 5 bases, and 18 bases separated the two germline ends. In DNA form, the CDR3 reads TGTGCCAGCAGTAATAACAGGGTTTCCCTATATGGCTACACCTTC. Its protein is CASSNNRVSLYGYTF.

The chain employs TRBV6-5 and TRBJ2-3; 16 bases line up with TRBD2. The CDR3 has 15 residues. Germline values: CDR1 MNHEY, CDR2 SVGAGI. J was trimmed by 3 bases and V by 10 bases; bases with no gene match: 4. The CDR3 coding sequence is TGTGCCACCACGGGACTAGCGGGGGGGACAGATACGCAGTATTTT. It specifies CATTGLAGGTDTQYF.

V gene TRBV28 combines with J gene TRBJ2-1; TRBD2 matches 11 bases. The CDR3 is 16 residues long. After removal of 5 bases from V and 7 bases from J, the junction contained 10 bases not matched to a gene. CDR1 and CDR2 from the germline V gene are MDHEN and SYDVKM. The CDR3 DNA follows: TGTGCCAGCAGTCCCATAGCGGGGGGGCATGGGAATGAGCAGTTCTTC. Translating gives CASSPIAGGHGNEQFF. Drawing the rest from reference TRBV28 and TRBJ2-1, the complete variable domain is DVKVTQSSRYLVKRTGEKVFLECVQDMDHENMFWYRQDPGLGLRLIYFSYDVKMKEKGDIPEGYSVSREKKERFSLILESASTNQTSMYLCASSPIAGGHGNEQFFGPGTRLTVL.

The chain couples TRBV28 to TRBJ1-1; 9 bases align to TRBD1. The trim removed 5 bases at V and 5 bases at J, leaving 12 bases unmatched. Germline loops: CDR1 MDHEN, CDR2 SYDVKM. There are 16 residues in the CDR3. The chain's CDR3 is CASSLQLGQGSTEAFF. CDR3 in DNA: TGTGCCAGCAGTCTACAATTAGGACAGGGGTCGACTGAAGCTTTCTTT.